The 22 T cell receptor beta chains reported below all come from one sample, sequenced in a study of blood T cell repertoires in COVID-19. Sequenced by immunoSEQ multiplex PCR; TCRdb stores in-frame clones only, minus some. Of 250,000 or so clones in the sample, roughly 90% were seen once. Sample: peripheral blood. The receptor source for this set is a woman in her 30s with acute or convalescent COVID-19.

The gene calls are TRBV18 and TRBJ2-7, with D maybe TRBD1 (5 bases). Germline V gene data show CDR1 as KGHSH and CDR2 as LQKENI. CDR3 length: 15 amino acids. V was cut by 3 bases and J by 3 bases, with 15 bases left in between. CDR3: CASSPPTGARYEQYF. The CDR3 nucleotides read TGTGCCAGCTCACCTCCAACAGGCGCTCGCTACGAGCAGTACTTC.

This chain connects TRBV6-5 to TRBJ2-2, with 9 bases identical to TRBD1. The germline V gene has CDR1 MNHEY and CDR2 SVGAGI. Unmatched junction bases numbered 5, after V lost 6 bases and J lost 6 bases. The CDR3 sequence is 14 residues long. CDR3: CASRRDRVAGELFF. The CDR3 nucleotides read TGTGCCAGCAGAAGGGACAGGGTAGCCGGGGAGCTGTTTTTT.

This clone occurred once. The CDR3 bases are TGTGCCAGCAGCCGGGAAGGGCATGTCACAGATACGCAGTATTTT. It codes for CASSREGHVTDTQYF. This chain connects TRBV5-5 to TRBJ2-3; the D gene is possibly TRBD2 (5 bases). Germline V gene data show CDR1 as SGHKS and CDR2 as YYEKEE (reference sequence). This CDR3 is 15 amino acids long. Trimming left V 4 bases short and J 2 bases short, with 14 bases between.

This clone has only a few counts. V usage is TRBV9 and J usage is TRBJ2-7; 7 nucleotides agree with TRBD2. This CDR3 has 12 residues. Germline values: CDR1 SGDLS, CDR2 YYNGEE. J lost 6 bases, V lost 3 bases, and 3 bases had no gene match. Here the CDR3 reads CASSAPGGEQYF. The CDR3 DNA follows: TGTGCCAGCAGCGCCCCGGGGGGCGAGCAGTACTTC.

A few counts support this clone. The chain recombines TRBV6-2 or TRBV6-3 with TRBJ1-5; 7 bases match TRBD1. In germline, CDR1 is MNHEY, CDR2 SVGEGT. V gave up 2 bases and J gave up 7 bases; unmatched junction bases: 8. The CDR3 spans 15 residues. The CDR3 region has the DNA TGTGCCAGCAGTTACCGTACAGGGGTGCACCAGCCCCAGCATTTT. It is translated as CASSYRTGVHQPQHF.

This chain uses TRBV14 with TRBJ2-5; a possible D gene is TRBD1 (5 bases). Germline V gene sequence: CDR1 SGHDN, CDR2 FVKESK. V gave up 3 bases and J gave up 4 bases, with 18 bases separating them. The CDR3 totals 16 residues. The CDR3: CASSHQGVWGGETQYF. The DNA of the CDR3 is TGTGCCAGCAGCCACCAGGGTGTATGGGGTGGAGAGACCCAGTACTTC.

This clone was detected only once. This chain connects TRBV7-9 to TRBJ1-6; 7 bases align to TRBD1. With 11 bases clipped from V and 5 bases from J, the junction kept 6 bases outside the gene matches. Germline lookup yields CDR1 SEHNR and CDR2 FQNEAQ (reference sequence). The length of the CDR3 is 13 residues. CDR3 amino acids: CAWTQGNNSPLHF. CDR3 DNA: TGTGCCTGGACACAGGGGAATAATTCACCCCTCCACTTT.

This chain joins TRBV19 and TRBJ1-4; D is unresolved. Trimming removed 1 base from V and 5 bases from J, with 8 bases in between. The germline CDR1 and CDR2 sequences are LNHDA and SQIVND (reference sequence). The CDR3 length is 14 residues. The CDR3 DNA is TGTGCCAGTAGTATAGGCCCCCAGAATGAAAAACTGTTTTTT. Translated, it gives CASSIGPQNEKLFF.

The V and J genes are TRBV11-3 and TRBJ2-1; 9 bases are shared with TRBD1. Germline V gene lookup returns CDR1 SGHNT and CDR2 YENEEA. The CDR3 runs to 14 residues. Trimming cost V 3 bases and J 5 bases; bases outside gene matches: 2. The CDR3 loop is CASSLDRGDNEQFF. CDR3 sequence (DNA): TGTGCCAGCAGCTTGGACAGGGGTGACAATGAGCAGTTCTTC.

To note about this clone: This specimen includes other DNA sequences encoding the same CDR3. V is TRBV5-1 and J is TRBJ1-1; 7 nucleotides match TRBD1. The V segment lost 0 bases and the J segment 1 base; nucleotides outside the gene matches: 0. There are 14 residues in the CDR3. The germline CDR1 and CDR2 sequences are SGHRS and YFSETQ. The CDR3 loop is CASSLAGGNTEAFF. Written as DNA, the CDR3 is TGCGCCAGCAGCTTGGCAGGGGGGAACACTGAAGCTTTCTTT. The full variable domain, its missing parts supplied by reference TRBV5-1 and TRBJ1-1, is KAGVTQTPRYLIKTRGQQVTLSCSPISGHRSVSWYQQTPGQGLQFLFEYFSETQRNKGNFPGRFSGRQFSNSRSEMNVSTLELGDSALYLCASSLAGGNTEAFFGQGTRLTVV.

The gene calls are TRBV2 and TRBJ1-3; maybe TRBD1 (6 bases). Per the germline V gene, CDR1 is SNHLY and CDR2 is FYNNEI. V dropped 6 bases and J dropped 0 bases, with 12 bases sitting between them. This CDR3 region has 15 residues. CDR3 nucleotide sequence: TGTGCCAGCAGAACACAGGGTTTCTCTGGAAACACCATATATTTT. Encoded protein: CASRTQGFSGNTIYF.

The rearrangement uses TRBV5-1 and TRBJ2-7; 14 bases align to TRBD2. The CDR3 is 15 amino acids. CDR1 is SGHRS and CDR2 is YFSETQ in the germline V gene. V gave up 3 bases and J gave up 6 bases; unmatched junction bases: 5. CDR3 nucleotides: TGCGCCAGCAGCTGGCAGGGACTAGCGGGAGTCGAGCAGTACTTC. Translated: CASSWQGLAGVEQYF.

The V call is TRBV27, the J call TRBJ2-7, with 10 bases lining up with TRBD2. V gave up 1 base and J gave up 4 bases; unmatched junction bases: 1. The CDR3 is made up of 14 amino acids. CDR1 MNHEY and CDR2 SMNVEV come from the germline V gene (reference sequence). The CDR3 DNA follows: TGTGCCAGCAGTTTATTACTAGCGGGGTACGAGCAGTACTTC. This translates into CASSLLLAGYEQYF.

V and J are TRBV9 and TRBJ1-1; the match to TRBD1 covers 9 bases. CDR1 is SGDLS, CDR2 YYNGEE, per germline. The CDR3 is 18 residues long. The ends lost 0 bases at V and 5 bases at J; junction bases unmatched: 14. DNA of the CDR3: TGTGCCAGCAGCGTAGCGGACAGGGGTCGGGACTTCGGAACTGAAGCTTTCTTT. This gives the protein CASSVADRGRDFGTEAFF. Using reference TRBV9 and TRBJ1-1 for the parts outside the CDR3, the full variable domain is DSGVTQTPKHLITATGQRVTLRCSPRSGDLSVYWYQQSLDQGLQFLIQYYNGEERAKGNILERFSAQQFPDLHSELNLSSLELGDSALYFCASSVADRGRDFGTEAFFGQGTRLTVV.

The CDR3 region has the DNA TGTGCCAGCAATGGACTAAAGAACACCGGGGAGCTGTTTTTT. This gives the protein CASNGLKNTGELFF. V usage is TRBV6-5 and J usage is TRBJ2-2; possibly TRBD2 for D (6 bases). Germline V gene data show CDR1 as MNHEY and CDR2 as SVGAGI. Trimming cost V 7 bases and J 1 base, with 10 bases left between them. The length of the CDR3 is 14 residues.

The chain combines TRBV4-3 with TRBJ1-1, with TRBD1 matching over 10 bases. V lost 0 bases to trimming and J lost 4 bases; unmatched junction nucleotides: 2. The CDR3 runs 15 residues. Germline V lookup: CDR1 LGHNA, CDR2 YSLEER. Here the CDR3 DNA reads TGCGCCAGCAGCCAAGATGGGGACAGGGGCACTGAAGCTTTCTTT. This sequence encodes CASSQDGDRGTEAFF.

CDR3 nucleotides: TGTGCCACCAGTGATCTAACCAGCACAGATACGCAGTATTTT. Amino acids: CATSDLTSTDTQYF. J is TRBJ2-3 and V is TRBV24-1; D ambiguous. V lost 3 bases to trimming and J lost 0 bases, with 6 bases between them. The germline CDR1 and CDR2 sequences are KGHDR and SFDVKD. This CDR3 comprises 14 residues.

The genes are TRBV29-1 and TRBJ1-5, with D maybe TRBD1 (6 bases). Germline V gene data show CDR1 as SQVTM and CDR2 as ANQGSEA. The V gene lost 5 bases and the J gene lost 7 bases, with 12 bases spanning the gap. The CDR3 covers 12 residues. The CDR3 reads CSVQGSYQPQHF. The CDR3 nucleotides are TGCAGCGTTCAGGGGTCCTACCAGCCCCAGCATTTT.

The J gene is TRBJ1-3, the V gene TRBV2, with 8 bases lining up with TRBD1. Germline CDR1 is SNHLY and CDR2 is FYNNEI. This CDR3 contains 14 residues. Losses at the gene ends were 8 bases for V and 4 bases for J; bases not matched to a gene: 7. The CDR3 DNA is TGTGCCAGCGGCCCGACAGGGGAAGGAAACACCATATATTTT. Translating it yields CASGPTGEGNTIYF.

J is TRBJ1-1 and V is TRBV6-5; the match to TRBD1 covers 7 bases. V gave up 10 bases and J gave up 0 bases; unmatched junction bases: 11. The CDR3 is made up of 15 amino acids. Per the germline V gene, CDR1 is MNHEY and CDR2 is SVGAGI. In DNA form, the CDR3 reads TGTGCCACCACGACCGCCGGGACAGTGAACACTGAAGCTTTCTTT. Translation: CATTTAGTVNTEAFF.

The chain has TRBV6-2 or TRBV6-3 and TRBJ1-1; possibly TRBD1 for D (6 bases). Trimming removed 6 bases from V and 1 base from J, with 18 bases in between. The CDR3 loop spans 16 amino acids. Germline V gives CDR1 MNHEY, CDR2 SVGEGT. CDR3 coding DNA: TGTGCCAGCAGCCCGCGAACGGACAGTCGGAACACTGAAGCTTTCTTT. This encodes CASSPRTDSRNTEAFF.

The chain employs TRBV7-9 and TRBJ1-5; 9 nucleotides line up with TRBD1. The trim removed 6 bases at V and 3 bases at J, leaving 15 bases unmatched. Germline CDR1 and CDR2: SEHNR and FQNEAQ (reference sequence). The CDR3 covers 18 residues. As DNA, the CDR3 is TGTGCCAGCAGTCATTATAGGGGGACAGGGACCTTCAATCAGCCCCAGCATTTT. It is translated as CASSHYRGTGTFNQPQHF.